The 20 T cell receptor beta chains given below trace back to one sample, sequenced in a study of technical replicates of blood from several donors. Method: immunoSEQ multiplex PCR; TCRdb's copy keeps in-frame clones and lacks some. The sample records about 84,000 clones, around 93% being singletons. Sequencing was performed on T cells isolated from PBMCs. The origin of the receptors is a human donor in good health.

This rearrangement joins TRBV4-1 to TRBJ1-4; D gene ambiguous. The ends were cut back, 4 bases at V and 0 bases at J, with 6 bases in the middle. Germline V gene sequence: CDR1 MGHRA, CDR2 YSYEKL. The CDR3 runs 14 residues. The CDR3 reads CASSPVSTNEKLFF. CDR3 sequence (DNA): TGCGCCAGCAGCCCGGTGTCAACTAATGAAAAACTGTTTTTT.

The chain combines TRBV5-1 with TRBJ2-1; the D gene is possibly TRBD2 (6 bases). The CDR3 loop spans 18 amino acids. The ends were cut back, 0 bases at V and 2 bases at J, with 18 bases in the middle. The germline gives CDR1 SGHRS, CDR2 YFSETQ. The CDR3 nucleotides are TGCGCCAGCAGCTTGGAGAGGTTGTTTGGGGGGACCTACAATGAGCAGTTCTTC. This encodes CASSLERLFGGTYNEQFF.

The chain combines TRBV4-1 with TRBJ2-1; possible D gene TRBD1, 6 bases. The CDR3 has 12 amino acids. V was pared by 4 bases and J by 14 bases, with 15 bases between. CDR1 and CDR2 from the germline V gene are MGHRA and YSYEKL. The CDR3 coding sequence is TGCGCCAGCAGCCGCCCGGGACAAGCTGAGTTCTTC. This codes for CASSRPGQAEFF.

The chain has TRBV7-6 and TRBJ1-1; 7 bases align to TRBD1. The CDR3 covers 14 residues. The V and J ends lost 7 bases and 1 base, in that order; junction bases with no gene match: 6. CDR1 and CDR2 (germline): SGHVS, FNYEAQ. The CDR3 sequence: CASTPGQKNTEAFF. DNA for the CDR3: TGTGCCAGCACCCCGGGACAGAAGAACACTGAAGCTTTCTTT.

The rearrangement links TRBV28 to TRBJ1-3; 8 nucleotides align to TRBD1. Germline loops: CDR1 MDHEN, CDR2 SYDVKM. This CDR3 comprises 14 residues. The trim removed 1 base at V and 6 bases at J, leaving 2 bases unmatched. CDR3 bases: TGTGCCAGCAGTTTATCAGGGGGCGTAAACACCATATATTTT. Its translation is CASSLSGGVNTIYF.

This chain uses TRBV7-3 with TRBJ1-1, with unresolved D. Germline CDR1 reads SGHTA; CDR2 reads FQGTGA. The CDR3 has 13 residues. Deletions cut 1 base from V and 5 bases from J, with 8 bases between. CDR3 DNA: TGTGCCAGCAGCTTAATTGCGGCAACTGAAGCTTTCTTT. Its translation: CASSLIAATEAFF.

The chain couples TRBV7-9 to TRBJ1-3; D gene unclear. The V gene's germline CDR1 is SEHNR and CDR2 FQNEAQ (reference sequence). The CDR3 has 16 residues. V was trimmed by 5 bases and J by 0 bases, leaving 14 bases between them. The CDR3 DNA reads TGTGCCAGCAGCCCGGCGGTGCTAGGCTCTGGAAACACCATATATTTT. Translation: CASSPAVLGSGNTIYF.

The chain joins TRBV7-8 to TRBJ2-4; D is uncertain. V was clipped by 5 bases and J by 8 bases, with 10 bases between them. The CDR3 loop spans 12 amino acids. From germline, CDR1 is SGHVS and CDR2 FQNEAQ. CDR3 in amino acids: CASSHNEDIQYF. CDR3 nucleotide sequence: TGTGCCAGCAGCCACAACGAGGACATTCAGTACTTC.

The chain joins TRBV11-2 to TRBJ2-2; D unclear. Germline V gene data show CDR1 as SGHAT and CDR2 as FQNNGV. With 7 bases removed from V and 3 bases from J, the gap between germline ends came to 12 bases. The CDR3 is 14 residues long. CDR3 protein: CASTNPIHTGELFF. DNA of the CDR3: TGTGCCAGCACCAATCCCATCCACACCGGGGAGCTGTTTTTT.

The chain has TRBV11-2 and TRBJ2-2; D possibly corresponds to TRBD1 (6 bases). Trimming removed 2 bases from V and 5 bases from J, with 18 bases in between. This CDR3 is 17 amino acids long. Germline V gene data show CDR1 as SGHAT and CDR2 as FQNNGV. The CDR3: CASSLRPQGRRTGELFF. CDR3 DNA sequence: TGTGCCAGCAGCTTACGCCCACAGGGACGTCGGACCGGGGAGCTGTTTTTT. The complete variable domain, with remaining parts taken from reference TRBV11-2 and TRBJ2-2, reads EAGVAQSPRYKIIEKRQSVAFWCNPISGHATLYWYQQILGQGPKLLIQFQNNGVVDDSQLPKDRFSAERLKGVDSTLKIQPAKLEDSAVYLCASSLRPQGRRTGELFFGEGSRLTVL.

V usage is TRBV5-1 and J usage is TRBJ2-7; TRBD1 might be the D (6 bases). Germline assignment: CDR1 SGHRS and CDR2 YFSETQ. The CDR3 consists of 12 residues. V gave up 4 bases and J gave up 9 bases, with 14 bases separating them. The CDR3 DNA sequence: TGCGCCAGCAGCGATCAACAGGGTTCGCAGTACTTC. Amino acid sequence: CASSDQQGSQYF.

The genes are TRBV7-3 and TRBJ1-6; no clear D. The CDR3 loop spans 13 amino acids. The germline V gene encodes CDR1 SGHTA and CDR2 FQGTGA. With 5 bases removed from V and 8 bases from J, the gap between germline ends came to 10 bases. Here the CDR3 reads CASSDTRDSPLHF. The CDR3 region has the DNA TGTGCCAGCAGCGATACGAGGGATTCACCCCTCCACTTT.

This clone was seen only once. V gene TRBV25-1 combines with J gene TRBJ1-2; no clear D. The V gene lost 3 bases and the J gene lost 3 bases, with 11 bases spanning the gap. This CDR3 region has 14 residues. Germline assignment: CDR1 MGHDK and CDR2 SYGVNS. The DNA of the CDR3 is TGTGCCAGCAGTGACTCTAGCAGATACTATGGCTACACCTTC. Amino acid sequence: CASSDSSRYYGYTF.

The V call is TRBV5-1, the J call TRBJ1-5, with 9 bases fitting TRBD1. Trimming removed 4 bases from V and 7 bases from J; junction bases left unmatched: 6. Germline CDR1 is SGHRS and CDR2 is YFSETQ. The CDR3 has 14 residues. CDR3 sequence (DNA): TGCGCCAGCAGCCCGACAGGGGGGGAGCAGCCCCAGCATTTT. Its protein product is CASSPTGGEQPQHF.

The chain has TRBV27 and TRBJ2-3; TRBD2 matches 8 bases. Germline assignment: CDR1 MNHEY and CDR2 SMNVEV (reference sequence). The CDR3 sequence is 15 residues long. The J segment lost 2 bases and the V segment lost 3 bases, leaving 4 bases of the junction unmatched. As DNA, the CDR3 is TGTGCCAGCAGTTTGACGGGAGGGCCCACAGATACGCAGTATTTT. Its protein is CASSLTGGPTDTQYF.

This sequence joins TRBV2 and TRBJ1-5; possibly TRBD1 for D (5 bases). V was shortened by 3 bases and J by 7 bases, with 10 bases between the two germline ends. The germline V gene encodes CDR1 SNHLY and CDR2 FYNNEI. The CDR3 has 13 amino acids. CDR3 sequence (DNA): TGTGCCAGCAGTGATAGGGGTGAACAGCCCCAGCATTTT. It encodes CASSDRGEQPQHF.

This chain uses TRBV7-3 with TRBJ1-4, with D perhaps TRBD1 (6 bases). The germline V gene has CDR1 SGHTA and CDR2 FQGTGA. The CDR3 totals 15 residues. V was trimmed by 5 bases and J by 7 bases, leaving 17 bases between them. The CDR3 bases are TGTGCCAGCAGCCCTTCGGGGGGCGGGGGTGAAAAACTGTTTTTT. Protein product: CASSPSGGGGEKLFF.

The CDR3 nucleotides read TGTGCCAGCAGGAACCTGGGACAGATTTATGGCTACACCTTC. Its translation: CASRNLGQIYGYTF. The chain links TRBV6-1 to TRBJ1-2, with TRBD1 identical over 7 bases. Germline CDR1 MNHNS, CDR2 SASEGT. V was clipped by 6 bases and J by 5 bases; unmatched bases: 9. The CDR3 loop spans 14 amino acids.

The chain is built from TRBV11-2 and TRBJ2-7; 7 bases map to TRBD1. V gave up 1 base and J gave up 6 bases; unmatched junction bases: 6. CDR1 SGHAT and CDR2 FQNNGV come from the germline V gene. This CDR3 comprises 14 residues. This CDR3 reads CASSLVGTVTEQYF. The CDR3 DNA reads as TGTGCCAGCAGCTTAGTAGGGACAGTTACCGAGCAGTACTTC. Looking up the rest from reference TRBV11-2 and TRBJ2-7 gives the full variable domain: EAGVAQSPRYKIIEKRQSVAFWCNPISGHATLYWYQQILGQGPKLLIQFQNNGVVDDSQLPKDRFSAERLKGVDSTLKIQPAKLEDSAVYLCASSLVGTVTEQYFGPGTRLTVT.

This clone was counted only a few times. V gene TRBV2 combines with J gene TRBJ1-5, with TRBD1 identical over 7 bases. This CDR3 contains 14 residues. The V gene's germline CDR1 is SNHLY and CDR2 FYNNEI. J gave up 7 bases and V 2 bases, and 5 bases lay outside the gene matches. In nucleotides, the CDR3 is TGTGCCAGCAGTGAAATGACAGGGCGACAGCCCCAGCATTTT. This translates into CASSEMTGRQPQHF.